This T cell receptor (beta chain) was sequenced for a study of blood T cell repertoires in COVID-19. Study overall: The origin of the acute and convalescent COVID-19 samples was the United States, Italy and Spain. Sample material is recorded as cDNA or gDNA derived from T cells, B-cell-depleted T cells, or PBMCs.

V gave up 3 bases and J gave up 4 bases, with 10 bases separating them. The CDR3 covers 13 residues. Germline V gene sequence: CDR1 SGHNT, CDR2 YYREEE (reference sequence). In the source study's methods: Estimates of nucleated cell counts were drawn from the amplification of reference gene primers. Clones were read by immunoSEQ multiplex PCR, and TCRdb kept only the in-frame ones, dropping some. V and J calls and clone size are given by that table; D and trimming were obtained from the DNA. Here the sample spans tens of thousands of clones, 75% to 90% being singletons. The V gene is TRBV5-4, the J gene TRBJ1-1; D not certain. Input material: peripheral blood. The receptor was isolated from a man aged 45-60 years with acute or convalescent COVID-19. The CDR3 sequence: CASSSGGLTEAFF. DNA of the CDR3: TGTGCCAGCAGCTCGGGAGGTCTCACTGAAGCTTTCTTT.